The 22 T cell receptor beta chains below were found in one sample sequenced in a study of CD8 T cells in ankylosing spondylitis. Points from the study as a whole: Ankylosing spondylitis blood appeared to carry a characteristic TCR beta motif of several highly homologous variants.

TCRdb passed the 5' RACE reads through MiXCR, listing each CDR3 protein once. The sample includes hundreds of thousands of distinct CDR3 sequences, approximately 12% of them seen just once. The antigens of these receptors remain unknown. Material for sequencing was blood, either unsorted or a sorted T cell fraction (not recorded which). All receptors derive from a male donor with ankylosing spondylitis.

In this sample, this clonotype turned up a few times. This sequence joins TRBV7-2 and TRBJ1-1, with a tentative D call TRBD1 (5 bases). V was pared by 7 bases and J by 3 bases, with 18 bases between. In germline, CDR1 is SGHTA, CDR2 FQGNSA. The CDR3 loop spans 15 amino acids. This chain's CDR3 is CASTPSGGHYTEAFF. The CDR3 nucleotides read TGTGCCAGCACCCCTAGTGGCGGACACTACACTGAAGCTTTCTTT.

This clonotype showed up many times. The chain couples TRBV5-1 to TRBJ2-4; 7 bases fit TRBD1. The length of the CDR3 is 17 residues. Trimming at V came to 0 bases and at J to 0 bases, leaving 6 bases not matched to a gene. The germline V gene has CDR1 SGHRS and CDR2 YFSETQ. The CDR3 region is CASSLGDSLIAKNIQYF. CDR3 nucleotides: TGCGCCAGCAGCTTGGGGGACAGCCTTATAGCCAAAAACATTCAGTACTTC.

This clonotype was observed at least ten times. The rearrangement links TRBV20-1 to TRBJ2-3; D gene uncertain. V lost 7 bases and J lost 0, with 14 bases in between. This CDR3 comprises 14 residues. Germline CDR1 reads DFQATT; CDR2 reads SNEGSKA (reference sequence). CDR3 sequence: CSVTDPLSTDTQYF. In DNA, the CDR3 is TGCAGTGTAACAGACCCCCTCAGCACAGATACGCAGTATTTT.

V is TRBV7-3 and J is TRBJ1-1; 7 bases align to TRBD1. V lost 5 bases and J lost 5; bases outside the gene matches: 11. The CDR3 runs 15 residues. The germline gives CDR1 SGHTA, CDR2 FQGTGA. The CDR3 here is CASSRVAGGRTEAFF. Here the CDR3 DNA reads TGTGCCAGCAGCCGCGTCGCAGGGGGTAGGACTGAAGCTTTCTTT. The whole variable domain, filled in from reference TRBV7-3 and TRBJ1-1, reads GAGVSQTPSNKVTEKGKYVELRCDPISGHTALYWYRQSLGQGPEFLIYFQGTGAADDSGLPNDRFFAVRPEGSVSTLKIQRTERGDSAVYLCASSRVAGGRTEAFFGQGTRLTVV.

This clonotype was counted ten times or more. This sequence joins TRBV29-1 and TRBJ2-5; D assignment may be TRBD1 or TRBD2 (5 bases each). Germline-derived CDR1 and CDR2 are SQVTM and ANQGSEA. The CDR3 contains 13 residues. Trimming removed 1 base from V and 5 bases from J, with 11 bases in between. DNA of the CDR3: TGCAGCGTTGAAGGGGGGAGTTGGGAGACCCAGTACTTC. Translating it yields CSVEGGSWETQYF.

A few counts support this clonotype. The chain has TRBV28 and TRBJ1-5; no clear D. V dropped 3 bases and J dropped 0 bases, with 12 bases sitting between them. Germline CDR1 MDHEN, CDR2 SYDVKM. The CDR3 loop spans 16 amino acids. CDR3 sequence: CASSFITAYSNQPQHF. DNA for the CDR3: TGTGCCAGCAGTTTTATAACGGCTTATAGCAATCAGCCCCAGCATTTT.

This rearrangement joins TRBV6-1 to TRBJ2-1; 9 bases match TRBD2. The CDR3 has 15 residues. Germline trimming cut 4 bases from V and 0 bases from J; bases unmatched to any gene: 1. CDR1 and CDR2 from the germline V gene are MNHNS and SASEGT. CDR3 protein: CASSGLAASYNEQFF. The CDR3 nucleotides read TGTGCCAGCAGTGGACTAGCGGCCTCCTACAATGAGCAGTTCTTC.

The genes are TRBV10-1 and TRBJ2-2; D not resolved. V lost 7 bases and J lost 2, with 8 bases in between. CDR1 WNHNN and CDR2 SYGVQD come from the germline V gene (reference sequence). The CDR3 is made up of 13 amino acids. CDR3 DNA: TGCGCCAGCAACAAAGATAACACCGGGGAGCTGTTTTTT. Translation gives CASNKDNTGELFF.

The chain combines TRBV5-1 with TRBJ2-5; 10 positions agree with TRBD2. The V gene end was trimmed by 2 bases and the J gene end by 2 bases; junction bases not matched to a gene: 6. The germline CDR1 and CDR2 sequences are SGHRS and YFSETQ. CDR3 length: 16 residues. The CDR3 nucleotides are TGCGCCAGCAGCTTAAGTAGCGGGAGGTCACAAGAGACCCAGTACTTC. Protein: CASSLSSGRSQETQYF.

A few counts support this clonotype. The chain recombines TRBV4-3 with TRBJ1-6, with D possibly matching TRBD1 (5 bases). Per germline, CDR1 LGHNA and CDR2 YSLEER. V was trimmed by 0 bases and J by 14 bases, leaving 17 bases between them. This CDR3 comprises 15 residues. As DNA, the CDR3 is TGCGCCAGCAGCCAAGATGGGGGAGGTCCTATCACCCTCCACTTT. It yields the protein CASSQDGGGPITLHF.

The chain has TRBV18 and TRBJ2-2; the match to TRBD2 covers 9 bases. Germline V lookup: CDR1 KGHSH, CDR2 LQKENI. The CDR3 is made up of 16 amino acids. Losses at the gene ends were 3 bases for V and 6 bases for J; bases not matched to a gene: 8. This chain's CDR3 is CASSPIGLAIAGELFF. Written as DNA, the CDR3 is TGTGCCAGCTCACCCATAGGACTAGCGATCGCCGGGGAGCTGTTTTTT.

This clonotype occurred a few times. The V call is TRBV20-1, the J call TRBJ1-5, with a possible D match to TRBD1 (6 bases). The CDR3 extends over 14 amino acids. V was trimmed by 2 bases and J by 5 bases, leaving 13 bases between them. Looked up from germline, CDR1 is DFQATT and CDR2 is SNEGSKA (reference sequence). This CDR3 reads CSARPQGGDQPQHF. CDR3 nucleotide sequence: TGCAGTGCTAGACCACAAGGGGGGGATCAGCCCCAGCATTTT.

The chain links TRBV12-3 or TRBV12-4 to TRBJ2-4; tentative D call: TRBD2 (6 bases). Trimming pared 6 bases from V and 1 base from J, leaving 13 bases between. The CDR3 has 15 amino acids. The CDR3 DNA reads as TGTGCCAGCAGCCGAACTAGCTCCGCCAAAAACATTCAGTACTTC. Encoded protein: CASSRTSSAKNIQYF.

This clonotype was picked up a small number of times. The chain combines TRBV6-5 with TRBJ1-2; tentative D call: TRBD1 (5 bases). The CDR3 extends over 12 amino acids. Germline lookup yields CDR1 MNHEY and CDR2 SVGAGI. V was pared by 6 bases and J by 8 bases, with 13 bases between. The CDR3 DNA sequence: TGTGCCAGCAGCAGGGTAGCCTTAGGCTACACCTTC. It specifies CASSRVALGYTF.

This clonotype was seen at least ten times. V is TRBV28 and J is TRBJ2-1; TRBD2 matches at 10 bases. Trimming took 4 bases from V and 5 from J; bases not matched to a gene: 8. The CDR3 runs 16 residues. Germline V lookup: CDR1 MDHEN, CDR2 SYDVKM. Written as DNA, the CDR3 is TGTGCCAGCAGTTCGTGGCTAGCGGGAGTTAACAATGAGCAGTTCTTC. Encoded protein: CASSSWLAGVNNEQFF.

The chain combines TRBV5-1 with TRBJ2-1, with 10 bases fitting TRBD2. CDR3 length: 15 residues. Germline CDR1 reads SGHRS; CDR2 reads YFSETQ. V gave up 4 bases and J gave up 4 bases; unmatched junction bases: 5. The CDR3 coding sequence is TGCGCCAGCAGCCCCGCTAGCGGGGGATACAATGAGCAGTTCTTC. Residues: CASSPASGGYNEQFF.

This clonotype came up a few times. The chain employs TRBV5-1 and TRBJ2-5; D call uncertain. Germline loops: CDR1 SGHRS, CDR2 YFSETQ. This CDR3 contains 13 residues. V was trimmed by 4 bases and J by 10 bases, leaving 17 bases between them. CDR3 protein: CASSLIPEVDQYF. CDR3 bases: TGCGCCAGCAGCCTGATACCTGAGGTCGACCAGTACTTC. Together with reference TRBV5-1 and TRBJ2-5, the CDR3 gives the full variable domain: KAGVTQTPRYLIKTRGQQVTLSCSPISGHRSVSWYQQTPGQGLQFLFEYFSETQRNKGNFPGRFSGRQFSNSRSEMNVSTLELGDSALYLCASSLIPEVDQYFGPGTRLLVL.

The CDR3 protein is CASSPTSTSYNEQFF. In DNA form, the CDR3 reads TGTGCCAGCAGCCCCACTAGCACCTCCTACAATGAGCAGTTCTTC. The rearrangement uses TRBV7-2 and TRBJ2-1; TRBD2 is a possible D gene (6 bases). There are 15 residues in the CDR3. Trimming removed 5 bases at V and 0 bases at J, with 11 bases between. Germline assignment: CDR1 SGHTA and CDR2 FQGNSA.

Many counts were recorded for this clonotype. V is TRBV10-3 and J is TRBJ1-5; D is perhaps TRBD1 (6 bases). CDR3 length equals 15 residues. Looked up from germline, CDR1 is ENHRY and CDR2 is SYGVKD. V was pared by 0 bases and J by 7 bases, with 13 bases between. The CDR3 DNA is TGTGCCATCAGTGAGTCACCTCCGGGACAACAGCCCCAGCATTTT. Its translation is CAISESPPGQQPQHF.

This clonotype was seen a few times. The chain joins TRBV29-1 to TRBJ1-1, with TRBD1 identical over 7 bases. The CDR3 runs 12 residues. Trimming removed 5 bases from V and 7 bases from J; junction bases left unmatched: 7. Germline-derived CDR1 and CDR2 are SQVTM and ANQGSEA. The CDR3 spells CSVRGGAVEAFF. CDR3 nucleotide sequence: TGCAGCGTTCGAGGGGGCGCGGTTGAAGCTTTCTTT.

CDR3: CASPCSAEAFF. For the CDR3, the DNA is TGTGCCAGCCCCTGTTCAGCTGAAGCTTTCTTT. This sequence joins TRBV6-9 and TRBJ1-1; D remains unclear. The CDR3 has 11 amino acids. Trimming left V 8 bases short and J 6 bases short, with 10 bases between. CDR1 is MNHGY, CDR2 SVAAGI, per germline.

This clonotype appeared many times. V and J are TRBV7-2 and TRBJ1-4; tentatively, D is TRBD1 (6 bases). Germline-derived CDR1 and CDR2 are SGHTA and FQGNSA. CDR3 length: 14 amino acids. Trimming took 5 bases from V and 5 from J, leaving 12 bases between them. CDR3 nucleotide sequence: TGTGCCAGCAGCATTTTCGGGGGCAATGAAAAACTGTTTTTT. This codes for CASSIFGGNEKLFF.